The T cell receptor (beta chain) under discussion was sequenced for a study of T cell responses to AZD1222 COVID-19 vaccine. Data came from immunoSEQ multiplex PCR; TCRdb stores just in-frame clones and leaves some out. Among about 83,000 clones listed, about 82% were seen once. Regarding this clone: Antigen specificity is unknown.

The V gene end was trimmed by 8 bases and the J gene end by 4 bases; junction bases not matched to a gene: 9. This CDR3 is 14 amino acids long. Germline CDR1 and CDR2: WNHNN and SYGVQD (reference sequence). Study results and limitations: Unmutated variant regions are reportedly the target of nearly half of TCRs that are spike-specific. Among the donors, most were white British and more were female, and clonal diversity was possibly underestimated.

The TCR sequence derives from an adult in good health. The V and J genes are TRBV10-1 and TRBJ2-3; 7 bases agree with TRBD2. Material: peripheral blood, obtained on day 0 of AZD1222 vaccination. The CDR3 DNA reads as TGCGCCAGCCGCCCGGGAGGCCAGCCAGATACGCAGTATTTT. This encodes CASRPGGQPDTQYF.